These T cell receptor beta chains were read from a single sample in a study of neoadjuvant anti-PD-1 for oral cavity cancer. The data were produced by immunoSEQ multiplex PCR, yet TCRdb's version contains in-frame clones alone and is incomplete. The table shows roughly 68,000 clones, with 85% to 90% occurring only once. Sequenced material: PBMCs, taken after nivolumab (anti-PD-1) treatment. These receptors were taken from a person aged 40 to 85 with oral cavity squamous cell carcinoma. CDR3s include the opening cysteine and the closing phenylalanine or tryptophan. A D gene is named only where the DNA matches it firmly. The listing skips clone size in some rows; elsewhere it reads once, few, many or a size class.

d_call: -
clone_size: -
v_call: TRBV29-1
j_call: TRBJ1-1
cdr3_nt: TGCAGCGTTTCGTCGCGGCCGGCCCTCCCCGGCGGAGCTTTCTTT
cdr3_aa: CSVSSRPALPGGAFF

d_call: TRBD1
clone_size: -
v_call: TRBV6-4
j_call: TRBJ2-3
cdr3_nt: TGTGCCAGCAGCGAGGACAGGGGGCAGACAGATACGCAGTATTTT
cdr3_aa: CASSEDRGQTDTQYF

d_call: TRBD2
clone_size: -
v_call: TRBV2
j_call: TRBJ2-1
cdr3_nt: TGTGCCAGCAGGGCCGGACTAGCGGGGGGCCCGGAGCAGTTCTTC
cdr3_aa: CASRAGLAGGPEQFF

d_call: -
clone_size: -
v_call: TRBV19
j_call: TRBJ1-1
cdr3_nt: TGTGCCAGTAGTAAGGCCCAGGGGATCGCTGAAGCTTTCTTT
cdr3_aa: CASSKAQGIAEAFF

d_call: -
clone_size: -
v_call: TRBV28
j_call: TRBJ2-3
cdr3_nt: TGTGCCACTAGGGGGGGAACTAGCACAGATACGCAGTATTTT
cdr3_aa: CATRGGTSTDTQYF

d_call: TRBD1
clone_size: -
v_call: TRBV10-2
j_call: TRBJ2-7
cdr3_nt: TGCGCCAGCAGTGAGGCTAGACAGGGGGCGCCGAGTAGCGAGCAGTACTTC
cdr3_aa: CASSEARQGAPSSEQYF

d_call: -
clone_size: medium-sized
v_call: TRBV4-1
j_call: TRBJ1-5
cdr3_nt: TGCGCCAGCAGCCAAGGTCGACCAGGGAGCAATCAGCCCCAGCATTTT
cdr3_aa: CASSQGRPGSNQPQHF

d_call: TRBD1
clone_size: -
v_call: TRBV18
j_call: TRBJ1-1
cdr3_nt: TGTGCCAGCTCACTAGGGACAGGGTCGAACACTGAAGCTTTCTTT
cdr3_aa: CASSLGTGSNTEAFF

d_call: -
clone_size: -
v_call: TRBV7-2
j_call: TRBJ2-7
cdr3_nt: TGTGCCAGCAGCGGGGCCGGGACACGGTCCTACGAGCAGTACTTC
cdr3_aa: CASSGAGTRSYEQYF

d_call: -
clone_size: -
v_call: TRBV15
j_call: TRBJ1-4
cdr3_nt: TGTGCCACCAGCCGGTTCACTTCAACTAATGAAAAACTGTTTTTT
cdr3_aa: CATSRFTSTNEKLFF

d_call: -
clone_size: -
v_call: TRBV6-1
j_call: TRBJ1-1
cdr3_nt: TGTGCCAGCAGATTGGGAGGGTCTCCTGAAGCTTTCTTT
cdr3_aa: CASRLGGSPEAFF

d_call: TRBD2
clone_size: -
v_call: TRBV4-2
j_call: TRBJ2-1
cdr3_nt: TGTGCCAGCAGCCAAGGGGGGAGAGGGAGGGCCTACAATGAGCAGTTCTTC
cdr3_aa: CASSQGGRGRAYNEQFF

d_call: TRBD1
clone_size: -
v_call: TRBV9
j_call: TRBJ1-4
cdr3_nt: TGTGCCAGCAGCCGAATCGACAGGGGGGGCGAAAAACTGTTTTTT
cdr3_aa: CASSRIDRGGEKLFF

d_call: TRBD2
clone_size: -
v_call: TRBV7-9
j_call: TRBJ2-1
cdr3_nt: TGTGCCAGCGGCGAGGGCGGGGGGGAGCAGTTCTTC
cdr3_aa: CASGEGGGEQFF

d_call: -
clone_size: -
v_call: TRBV30
j_call: TRBJ2-5
cdr3_nt: TGTGCCTGGAGTGTAACCGGGGGCTGGGAGACCCAGTACTTC
cdr3_aa: CAWSVTGGWETQYF

d_call: -
clone_size: -
v_call: TRBV6-1
j_call: TRBJ2-2
cdr3_nt: TGTGCCAGCAGTGAAAGGCCAGGTGGAAACACCGGGGAGCTGTTTTTT
cdr3_aa: CASSERPGGNTGELFF

d_call: TRBD1
clone_size: -
v_call: TRBV19
j_call: TRBJ1-1
cdr3_nt: TGTGCCAGTCGGACAGGGGGGGGTTTAAACACTGAAGCTTTCTTT
cdr3_aa: CASRTGGGLNTEAFF

d_call: TRBD2
clone_size: once
v_call: TRBV6-5
j_call: TRBJ2-7
cdr3_nt: TGTGCCAGCAGTTATTCGGCTAGCGGAGCCTACGAGCAGTACTTC
cdr3_aa: CASSYSASGAYEQYF